These T cell receptor beta chains were read from a single sample in a study of blood T cell repertoires in COVID-19. Sequenced by immunoSEQ multiplex PCR; TCRdb stores in-frame clones only, minus some. The sample carries roughly 100,000 clones, 88% recorded once. Sequencing was done on a sample of peripheral blood. These receptors all stem from a woman aged 70-85 years with acute or convalescent COVID-19. Each CDR3 is given with its conserved first and last residue. D genes are given only for firm matches. For some rows the clone size is stated as once, few or many, or as a class when expanded; others skip it.

TRBJ1-5,-,-,TRBV27,TGTGCCAGCAGTTTACTCGGAGGGATGGGGCAGCCCCAGCATTTT,CASSLLGGMGQPQHF
TRBJ1-1,-,-,TRBV5-3,TGTGCCAGAAGCTTGGTGGGCTCAGAGCCCTCGAGCACTGAAGCTTTCTTT,CARSLVGSEPSSTEAFF
TRBJ1-1,-,-,TRBV19,TGTGCCAGTAGTGAGACAGGAACCTTCTCCCTAGGAGCTTTCTTT,CASSETGTFSLGAFF
TRBJ1-4,-,-,TRBV9,TGTGCCAGCAGCGTAGCTGAAGGAGGACTAGGAGAAAAACTGTTTTTT,CASSVAEGGLGEKLFF
TRBJ2-7,TRBD1,-,TRBV2,TGTGCCAGCACCAGGGACAGGGGTTACTACGAGCAGTACTTC,CASTRDRGYYEQYF
TRBJ2-3,TRBD1,-,TRBV7-3,TGTGCCAGTGGGGACAGGGGAAACACAGATACGCAGTATTTT,CASGDRGNTDTQYF
TRBJ2-3,TRBD2,-,TRBV27,TGTGCCAGCAGTTACCAGAGCACCGGGACTAGCGGGAGAGGGCGCACAGATACGCAGTATTTT,CASSYQSTGTSGRGRTDTQYF
TRBJ1-4,-,-,TRBV18,TGTGCCAGCTCACCCGTACGGGGTTTTGAAAAACTGTTTTTT,CASSPVRGFEKLFF
TRBJ2-7,TRBD1,-,TRBV5-1,TGCGCCAGCAGCGCGGACAGGGATTATTACGAGCAGTACTTC,CASSADRDYYEQYF
TRBJ2-1,TRBD2,-,TRBV27,TGTGCCAGCAGGCCGATCGGGGGTAGTAGCGGGAGGCCGCGTCTCTTC,CASRPIGGSSGRPRLF
TRBJ2-7,-,few,TRBV21-1,TGTGCCAGGTGGGACAGGTTTAGCTCCTACGAGCAGTACTTC,CARWDRFSSYEQYF
TRBJ2-7,-,-,TRBV2,TGTGCCAGCACTCTAGGGGGTTACGAGCAGTACTTC,CASTLGGYEQYF
TRBJ2-7,-,-,TRBV11-2,TGTGCCAGCAGCTTAGAGAGTTTCCACGAGCAGTACTTC,CASSLESFHEQYF
TRBJ1-1,-,-,TRBV7-9,TGTGCCAGCAGCTTTCTGTCTATGAACACTGAAGCTTTCTTT,CASSFLSMNTEAFF
TRBJ1-1,-,few,TRBV21-1,TGTGCCGCGGGGTACCCCGGAAACACTGAAGCTTTCTTT,CAAGYPGNTEAFF
TRBJ1-1,-,-,TRBV28,TGTGCCAGCAGAGGAGACACTGAAGCTTTCTTT,CASRGDTEAFF
TRBJ2-5,-,-,TRBV4-1,TGCGCCAGCAGCCAAGACGCGACAGGGAGGTGGGAGACCCAGTACTTC,CASSQDATGRWETQYF
TRBJ1-6,-,-,TRBV3-1/TRBV3-2,TGTGCCAGCAGCCAATCCTTTTCCCAGACTAGCTCCTATAATTCACCCCTCCACTTT,CASSQSFSQTSSYNSPLHF
TRBJ2-1,TRBD2,-,TRBV27,TGTGCCAGCAGTGAGCGGGAGGGCGATGAGCAGTTCTTC,CASSEREGDEQFF
TRBJ1-1,TRBD1,-,TRBV7-8,TGTGCCAGCAGCCACCGGGACAGGGGTACTGAAGCTTTCTTT,CASSHRDRGTEAFF
TRBJ1-4,-,-,TRBV20-1,TGCAGTGCTAGTCCTCAGGCCGGTGAAAAACTGTTTTTT,CSASPQAGEKLFF
TRBJ2-2,TRBD2,-,TRBV27,TGTGCCAGCAGTTTAGGTAGTAGCGGGAGGGCGAACACCGGGGAGCTGTTTTTT,CASSLGSSGRANTGELFF
TRBJ1-1,TRBD1,few,TRBV2,TGTGCCAGCATCATAACAGGGGAAGCTGAAGCTTTCTTT,CASIITGEAEAFF
TRBJ1-1,-,-,TRBV5-4,TGTGCCAGCAGGCGGGACTATGGGAACACTGAAGCTTTCTTT,CASRRDYGNTEAFF
TRBJ2-1,TRBD2,once,TRBV9,TGTGCCAGCTCTGAAGCGGGAGACGGGTACAATGAGCAGTTCTTC,CASSEAGDGYNEQFF